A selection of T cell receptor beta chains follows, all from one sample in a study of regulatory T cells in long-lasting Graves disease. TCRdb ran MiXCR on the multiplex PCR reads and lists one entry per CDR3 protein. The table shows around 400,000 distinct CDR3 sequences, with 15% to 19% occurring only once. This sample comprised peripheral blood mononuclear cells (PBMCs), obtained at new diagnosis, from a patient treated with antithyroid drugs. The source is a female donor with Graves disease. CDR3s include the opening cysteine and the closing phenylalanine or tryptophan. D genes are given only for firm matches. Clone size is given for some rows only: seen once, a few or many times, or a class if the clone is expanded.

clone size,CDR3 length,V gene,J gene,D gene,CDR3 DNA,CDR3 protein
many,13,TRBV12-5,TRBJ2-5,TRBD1,TGTGCTAGCAACAGGGGGTCTATCCAGACCCAGTACTTC,CASNRGSIQTQYF
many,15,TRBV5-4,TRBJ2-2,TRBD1,TGTGCCAGCAGCTTCCAGACAGGGAAGCCCGGGGAGCTGTTTTTT,CASSFQTGKPGELFF
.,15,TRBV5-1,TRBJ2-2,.,TGCGCCAGCAGCTTGTTCGCGGGAAACACCGGGGAGCTGTTTTTT,CASSLFAGNTGELFF
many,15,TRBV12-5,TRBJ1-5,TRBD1,TGTGCTAGTGGTTTGATCAAAGACAGGGGACAGCCCCAGCATTTT,CASGLIKDRGQPQHF
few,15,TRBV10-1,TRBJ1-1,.,TGCGCCAGCAGTGAGTCGGCAGGGTTGAACACTGAAGCTTTCTTT,CASSESAGLNTEAFF
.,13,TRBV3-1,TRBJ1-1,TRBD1,TGTGCCAGCAGCCGAGCAGGGGGCTATGAAGCTTTCTTT,CASSRAGGYEAFF
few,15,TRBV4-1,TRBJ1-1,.,TGCGCCAGCAGCCTCACAAGTCAGGAGAACACTGAAGCTTTCTTT,CASSLTSQENTEAFF
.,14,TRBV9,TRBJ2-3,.,TGTGCCAGCAGCCCCCGAAGCGGCACAGATACGCAGTATTTT,CASSPRSGTDTQYF
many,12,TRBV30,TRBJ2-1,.,TGTGCCGGCGGGCCGGGCGCTGGAGAGCAGTTCTTC,CAGGPGAGEQFF
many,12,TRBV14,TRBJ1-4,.,TGTGCCAGCAGCCAAGTAGAGGAAAAACTGTTTTTT,CASSQVEEKLFF
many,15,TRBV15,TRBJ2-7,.,TGTGCCACCAGCAGAGAAGCCGGGGGCCGAGACGAGCAGTACTTC,CATSREAGGRDEQYF
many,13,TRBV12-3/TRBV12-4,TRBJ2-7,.,TGTGCCAGCAGAAAAACCTCCGGCCTAGAGCAGTACTTC,CASRKTSGLEQYF
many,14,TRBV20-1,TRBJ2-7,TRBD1,TGCAGTGCTAGAGGGGACAGGGGGACCTACGAGCAGTACTTC,CSARGDRGTYEQYF
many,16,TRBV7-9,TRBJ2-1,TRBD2,TGTGCCAGCAGCTTGAGGCTAGCGGGAGGTTACAATGAGCAGTTCTTC,CASSLRLAGGYNEQFF
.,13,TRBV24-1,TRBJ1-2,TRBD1,TGTGCCACCAGTGATTCGGGGACAGTTGGCTACACCTTC,CATSDSGTVGYTF
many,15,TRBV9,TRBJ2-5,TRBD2,TGTGCCAGCAGCGCCGGGGAGGGAGACTGGGAGACCCAGTACTTC,CASSAGEGDWETQYF
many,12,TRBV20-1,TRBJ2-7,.,TGCAGTGCCTGGGGCGGGGCGGACGAGCAGTACTTC,CSAWGGADEQYF
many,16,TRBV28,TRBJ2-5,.,TGTGCCAGCAGTTTCCACGGGCCGCCCAGCCCAGAGACCCAGTACTTC,CASSFHGPPSPETQYF
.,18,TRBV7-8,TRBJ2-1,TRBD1,TGTGCCAGCAGCCCGAGACAGGGCCCCCTAGGATCCTACAATGAGCAGTTCTTC,CASSPRQGPLGSYNEQFF
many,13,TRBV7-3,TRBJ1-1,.,TGTGCCAGCAGCTTAGGCGGGTTGACTGAAGCTTTCTTT,CASSLGGLTEAFF
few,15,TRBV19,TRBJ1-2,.,TGTGCCAGTACCGAGGGATCGGCAGGGAGTAGTGGCTACACCTTC,CASTEGSAGSSGYTF
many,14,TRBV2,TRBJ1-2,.,TGTGCCAGCAGGAAGAGGGGGAGTGACTATGGCTACACCTTC,CASRKRGSDYGYTF
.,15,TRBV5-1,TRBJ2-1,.,TGCGCCAGCAGCTTGGTGGTTGGGGCGGGCAATGAGCAGTTCTTC,CASSLVVGAGNEQFF
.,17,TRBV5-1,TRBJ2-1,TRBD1,TGCGCCAGCAGCCCCATCTTTCGGGACAGGAGAATAAATGAGCAGTTCTTC,CASSPIFRDRRINEQFF
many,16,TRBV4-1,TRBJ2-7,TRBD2,TGCGCCAGCAGCCAGGGGCTAGGCGGGGGGACCTACGAGCAGTACTTC,CASSQGLGGGTYEQYF
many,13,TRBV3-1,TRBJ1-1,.,TGTGCCAGCAGCCAAGATCCAGGGACCGGGGCTTTCTTT,CASSQDPGTGAFF
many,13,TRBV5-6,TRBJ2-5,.,TGTGCCAGCAGCTTGGCAGCACAAGAGACCCAGTACTTC,CASSLAAQETQYF
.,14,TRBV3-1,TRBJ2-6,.,TGTGCCAGCAGCCAAGATCCTGGGGCCAACGTCCTGACTTTC,CASSQDPGANVLTF
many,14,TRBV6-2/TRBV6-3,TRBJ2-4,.,TGTGCCAGCAGTTACCACACGGGGGAAAACATTCAGTACTTC,CASSYHTGENIQYF
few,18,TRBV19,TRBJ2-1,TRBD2,TGTGCCAGTAGTATCCCACTTGAGCGGGACCCATTATACAATGAGCAGTTCTTC,CASSIPLERDPLYNEQFF
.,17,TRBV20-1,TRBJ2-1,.,TGCAGTGCTAGAGGGGGGTACGCGACCCTCTCCTCCAATGAGCAGTTCTTC,CSARGGYATLSSNEQFF
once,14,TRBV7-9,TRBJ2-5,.,TGTGCCAGCAGCCAACCCCGATCCGCCGAGACCCAGTACTTC,CASSQPRSAETQYF
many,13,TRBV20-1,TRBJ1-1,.,TGCAGTGCTAGACAGAACTCCGCCTTGGAAGCTTTCTTT,CSARQNSALEAFF
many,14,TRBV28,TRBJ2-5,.,TGTGCCAGCAGTACAGGGGAGGGGCGAGAGACCCAGTACTTC,CASSTGEGRETQYF
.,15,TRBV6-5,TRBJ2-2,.,TGTGCCAGCAGTTACGGACAAAATCCCACCGGGGAGCTGTTTTTT,CASSYGQNPTGELFF
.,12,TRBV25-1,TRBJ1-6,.,TGTGCCAGCAGTGAATATAATTCACCCCTCCACTTT,CASSEYNSPLHF
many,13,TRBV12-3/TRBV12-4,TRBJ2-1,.,TGTGCCAGCACTCGTGCCGGGTACAATGAGCAGTTCTTC,CASTRAGYNEQFF
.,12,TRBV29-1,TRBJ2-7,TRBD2,TGCAGCGTTACCGGGACTAGTAACGAGCAGTACTTC,CSVTGTSNEQYF
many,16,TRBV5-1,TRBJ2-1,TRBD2,TGCGCCAGCAGCTTGACGGGGGGGAGTTCCTACAATGAGCAGTTCTTC,CASSLTGGSSYNEQFF
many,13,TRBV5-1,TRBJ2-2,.,TGCGCCAGCACAGGGACGGGCACCGGGGAGCTGTTTTTT,CASTGTGTGELFF
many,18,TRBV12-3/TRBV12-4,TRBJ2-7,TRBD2,TGTGCCAGCAGTTTAACCCTAGCGGGAGGGCGGGAAGCCTACGAGCAGTACTTC,CASSLTLAGGREAYEQYF
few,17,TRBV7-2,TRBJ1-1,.,TGTGCCAGCAGCTTAAGGGCGAGGGTTCGGGTGAACACTGAAGCTTTCTTT,CASSLRARVRVNTEAFF
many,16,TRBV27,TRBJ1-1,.,TGTGCCAGCAGTTTATACCCGCAGGGAGTGAACACTGAAGCTTTCTTT,CASSLYPQGVNTEAFF
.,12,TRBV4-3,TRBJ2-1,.,TGCGCCAGCAGCCAAGATGTGGATGAGCAGTTCTTC,CASSQDVDEQFF
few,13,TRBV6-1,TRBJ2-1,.,TGTGCCAGCAGACCCAGGATTCACAATGAGCAGTTCTTC,CASRPRIHNEQFF
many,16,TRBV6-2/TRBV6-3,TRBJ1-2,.,TGTGCCAGCAGCTACCCGACAGCAGCTGCCCAAAATGGCTACACCTTC,CASSYPTAAAQNGYTF
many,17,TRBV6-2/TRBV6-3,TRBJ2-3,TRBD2,TGTGCCAGCAGTTATCGGGGGGGGGTCTGGAGCACAGATACGCAGTATTTT,CASSYRGGVWSTDTQYF
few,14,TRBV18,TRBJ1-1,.,TGTGCCAGCTCACCCGGGACGGGAAGGGATGAAGCTTTCTTT,CASSPGTGRDEAFF
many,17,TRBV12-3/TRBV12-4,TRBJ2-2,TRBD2,TGTGCCAGCAGCTTGGGTGCGACTAGCGGGAGGGCCGGGGAGCTGTTTTTT,CASSLGATSGRAGELFF
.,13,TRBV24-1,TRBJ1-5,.,TGTGCCACCAGTGTCCCAGGGGATCAGCCCCAGCATTTT,CATSVPGDQPQHF